The 13 T cell receptor beta chains below all came from one sample that was sequenced in a study of OX40 agonist ivuxolimab in advanced cancers. Repertoires were generated with immunoSEQ multiplex PCR, while TCRdb's copy carries only in-frame clones and drops some. The profile shows 47,000 or so clones, around nine tenths of them singletons. The sequencing used CD4+ or CD8+ T cells sorted from blood, collected in a trial of the OX40 agonist ivuxolimab. These receptors all come from an adult with an advanced solid tumor such as melanoma, head and neck, liver or kidney cancer.

This chain joins TRBV6-5 and TRBJ1-2, with D unclear. This CDR3 has 11 residues. Trimming pared 6 bases from V and 4 bases from J, leaving 6 bases between. CDR1 is MNHEY and CDR2 is SVGAGI in the germline V gene. The CDR3 DNA reads as TGTGCCAGCAGAAAAATCTATGGCTACACCTTC. Its protein is CASRKIYGYTF.

J is TRBJ2-2 and V is TRBV28, with TRBD1 matching 8 bases. The germline V gene has CDR1 MDHEN and CDR2 SYDVKM. V lost 2 bases to trimming and J lost 5 bases; unmatched junction nucleotides: 7. The CDR3 spans 16 residues. The CDR3: CASSLGATGVTGELFF. The DNA for the CDR3 is TGTGCCAGCAGTTTAGGGGCGACAGGGGTGACCGGGGAGCTGTTTTTT.

V gene TRBV11-2 combines with J gene TRBJ2-5, with 8 bases aligning to TRBD1. After removal of 5 bases from V and 1 base from J, the junction contained 6 bases not matched to a gene. The CDR3 consists of 15 residues. Germline V lookup: CDR1 SGHAT, CDR2 FQNNGV. The CDR3 region has the DNA TGTGCCAGCAGCGCTTCCAGGGGGCTCCAAGAGACCCAGTACTTC. As protein: CASSASRGLQETQYF.

The V and J genes are TRBV28 and TRBJ1-1, with TRBD1 as a possible D gene (5 bases). In germline, CDR1 is MDHEN, CDR2 SYDVKM. The V end was cut by 2 bases, the J end by 0 bases, with 10 bases between. The CDR3 sequence is 15 residues long. CDR3 in DNA: TGTGCCAGCAGTTTAACGGGGGGGATGAACACTGAAGCTTTCTTT. This translates into CASSLTGGMNTEAFF.

This clone has a single count. The CDR3 sequence: CSVGSGAPYNEQFF. In nucleotides, the CDR3 is TGCAGCGTTGGGTCAGGGGCCCCCTACAATGAGCAGTTCTTC. The V call is TRBV29-1, the J call TRBJ2-1, with D tentatively TRBD1 (6 bases). The CDR3 runs to 14 residues. Germline lookup yields CDR1 SQVTM and CDR2 ANQGSEA. V lost 4 bases and J lost 2, with 12 bases in between.

The V gene is TRBV30, the J gene TRBJ2-2; 8 positions agree with TRBD1. In germline, CDR1 is GTSNPN, CDR2 SVGIG (reference sequence). CDR3 length: 14 amino acids. Germline trimming cut 6 bases from V and 6 bases from J; bases unmatched to any gene: 9. CDR3: CACLQGQGAGELFF. The CDR3 coding sequence is TGTGCCTGCCTTCAAGGACAGGGTGCCGGGGAGCTGTTTTTT.

The chain joins TRBV7-6 to TRBJ1-1, with no clear D. The germline CDR1 and CDR2 sequences are SGHVS and FNYEAQ. Trimming left V 5 bases short and J 2 bases short, with 12 bases between. CDR3 length: 14 residues. CDR3 amino acids: CASSPGVANTEAFF. In nucleotides, the CDR3 is TGTGCCAGCAGCCCCGGGGTGGCAAACACTGAAGCTTTCTTT.

This chain joins TRBV27 and TRBJ2-1; TRBD2 might be the D (5 bases). The CDR3 extends over 16 amino acids. Germline assignment: CDR1 MNHEY and CDR2 SMNVEV (reference sequence). The V end was cut by 6 bases, the J end by 8 bases, with 23 bases between. The DNA for the CDR3 is TGTGCCAGCAGCACACCAACCACACTAGGAAGCTATGAGCAGTTCTTC. Residues: CASSTPTTLGSYEQFF.

The V call is TRBV30, the J call TRBJ1-2; 7 positions agree with TRBD1. Per the germline V gene, CDR1 is GTSNPN and CDR2 is SVGIG (reference sequence). The V segment lost 5 bases and the J segment 8 bases; nucleotides outside the gene matches: 8. The CDR3 sequence is 12 residues long. CDR3 sequence (DNA): TGTGCCTGGCTCGAGGGGGCCCGGGGCTACACCTTC. Protein: CAWLEGARGYTF.

This sequence joins TRBV19 and TRBJ2-1, with a weak D call TRBD2 (7 bases). The V gene's germline CDR1 is LNHDA and CDR2 SQIVND (reference sequence). V lost 8 bases and J 10 bases, leaving 27 bases between the germline ends. This CDR3 has 16 amino acids. CDR3 sequence reads: CASRPDGGARLGEQFF. In DNA form, the CDR3 reads TGTGCCAGTCGACCCGATGGGGGGGCACGACTGGGGGAGCAGTTCTTC.

This sequence joins TRBV9 and TRBJ2-2, with D perhaps TRBD1 (6 bases). In germline, CDR1 is SGDLS, CDR2 YYNGEE. Trimming left V 3 bases short and J 6 bases short, with 6 bases between. The CDR3 is made up of 12 amino acids. This chain's CDR3 is CASSDRAGELFF. The CDR3 DNA reads as TGTGCCAGCAGCGACAGGGCCGGGGAGCTGTTTTTT.

V gene TRBV6-6 combines with J gene TRBJ2-7, with TRBD1 matching 9 bases. The CDR3 is made up of 13 amino acids. Germline CDR1 MNHNY, CDR2 SVGAGI (reference sequence). V gave up 5 bases and J gave up 5 bases; unmatched junction bases: 4. Here the CDR3 reads CASSVGTGNEQYF. CDR3 nucleotides: TGTGCCAGCAGTGTAGGGACAGGGAACGAGCAGTACTTC.

This chain links TRBV2 with TRBJ1-6, with D hard to call. With 3 bases removed from V and 9 bases from J, the gap between germline ends came to 15 bases. Germline-derived CDR1 and CDR2 are SNHLY and FYNNEI. The CDR3 has 15 amino acids. The CDR3 here is CASSETRSPVSPLHF. In DNA, the CDR3 is TGTGCCAGCAGTGAGACAAGGTCCCCGGTTTCACCCCTCCACTTT.